A single sample gave rise to the 12 T cell receptor beta chains below, sequenced in a study of blood T cell repertoires in COVID-19. The method was immunoSEQ multiplex PCR; TCRdb's version includes in-frame clones alone and lacks a portion of them. The table shows about 250,000 clones, with more than 80% occurring only once. The sample was PBMCs or T cells enriched from blood (not recorded which). The source is a woman between 18 and 29 years old who had recovered from COVID-19.

The chain has TRBV11-3 and TRBJ2-3, with a tentative D call TRBD2 (5 bases). Germline V lookup: CDR1 SGHNT, CDR2 YENEEA. The V end was cut by 5 bases, the J end by 1 base, with 16 bases between. CDR3 length equals 16 residues. The CDR3 region has the DNA TGTGCCAGCAGCGCTTCCCTGGGGAGCCGCACAGATACGCAGTATTTT. This codes for CASSASLGSRTDTQYF. Complete variable domain (other parts from reference TRBV11-3 and TRBJ2-3): EAGVVQSPRYKIIEKKQPVAFWCNPISGHNTLYWYLQNLGQGPELLIRYENEEAVDDSQLPKDRFSAERLKGVDSTLKIQPAELGDSAVYLCASSASLGSRTDTQYFGPGTRLTVL.

The V gene is TRBV4-1, the J gene TRBJ1-5; D is undetermined. V was trimmed by 1 base and J by 10 bases, leaving 11 bases between them. The CDR3 is made up of 13 amino acids. In germline, CDR1 is MGHRA, CDR2 YSYEKL. The CDR3 sequence is CASSQALVSPQHF. CDR3 sequence (DNA): TGCGCCAGCAGCCAAGCGTTAGTGAGTCCCCAGCATTTT.

The V call is TRBV5-4, the J call TRBJ2-7; 9 bases fit TRBD1. Per germline, CDR1 SGHNT and CDR2 YYREEE (reference sequence). Trimming cost V 0 bases and J 10 bases; bases outside gene matches: 5. The CDR3 runs 13 residues. The CDR3 here is CASSLETGGEQYF. In DNA, the CDR3 is TGTGCCAGCAGCTTGGAGACAGGGGGGGAACAGTACTTC.

The chain recombines TRBV5-1 with TRBJ2-3; TRBD1 matches at 7 bases. CDR1 and CDR2 (germline): SGHRS, YFSETQ. The CDR3 has 13 residues. Losses at the gene ends were 4 bases for V and 4 bases for J; bases not matched to a gene: 3. The CDR3 bases are TGCGCCAGCAGCGCAGGGGGTTCAGATACGCAGTATTTT. Amino acids: CASSAGGSDTQYF.

The J gene is TRBJ1-1, the V gene TRBV24-1, with D tentatively TRBD1 (6 bases). Per germline, CDR1 KGHDR and CDR2 SFDVKD. Trimming pared 5 bases from V and 4 bases from J, leaving 10 bases between. The CDR3 loop spans 13 amino acids. CDR3 in amino acids: CATSGQGFTEAFF. Written as DNA, the CDR3 is TGTGCCACCAGTGGGCAGGGGTTCACTGAAGCTTTCTTT.

The V gene is TRBV14, the J gene TRBJ1-5; a weak D match, TRBD1 (5 bases). Between the trimmed V and J ends, which lost 1 base and 6 bases, there was a span of 16 bases. The germline CDR1 and CDR2 sequences are SGHDN and FVKESK. CDR3 length: 16 residues. CDR3 DNA sequence: TGTGCCAGCAGCCAAGGACCCCCAGGGAGGGGTCAGCCCCAGCATTTT. This encodes CASSQGPPGRGQPQHF.

V gene TRBV11-2 combines with J gene TRBJ1-1; unclear D gene. Trimming took 1 base from V and 0 from J, leaving 9 bases between them. The germline V gene encodes CDR1 SGHAT and CDR2 FQNNGV. CDR3 size: 15 residues. The CDR3 protein is CASSLGGMVNTEAFF. CDR3 DNA sequence: TGTGCCAGCAGCTTAGGAGGGATGGTGAACACTGAAGCTTTCTTT.

The rearrangement joins TRBV20-1 to TRBJ1-1, with D possibly matching TRBD1 (5 bases). V was trimmed by 3 bases and J by 8 bases, leaving 7 bases between them. Germline loops: CDR1 DFQATT, CDR2 SNEGSKA (reference sequence). The CDR3 length is 10 residues. This CDR3 reads CSASYREAFF. CDR3 nucleotide sequence: TGCAGTGCTAGTTACAGGGAAGCTTTCTTT.

This clone appeared a single time. The chain uses TRBV5-1 and TRBJ1-1, with unresolved D. Germline CDR1 and CDR2: SGHRS and YFSETQ. This CDR3 has 15 residues. V shed 4 bases and J shed 4 bases, with 17 bases lying between them. For the CDR3, the DNA is TGCGCCAGCAGCCTCGGAGTAACCCTCGGCACTGAAGCTTTCTTT. It translates to CASSLGVTLGTEAFF.

The chain uses TRBV2 and TRBJ1-2; unclear D gene. Trimming removed 5 bases at V and 4 bases at J, with 5 bases between. CDR1 is SNHLY, CDR2 FYNNEI, per germline. The CDR3 has 11 amino acids. CDR3 amino acids: CASSTVYGYTF. CDR3 DNA sequence: TGTGCCAGCAGTACGGTCTATGGCTACACCTTC. Variable domain in full (rest from reference TRBV2 and TRBJ1-2): EPEVTQTPSHQVTQMGQEVILRCVPISNHLYFYWYRQILGQKVEFLVSFYNNEISEKSEIFDDQFSVERPDGSNFTLKIRSTKLEDSAMYFCASSTVYGYTFGSGTRLTVV.

The chain couples TRBV5-5 to TRBJ1-5; maybe TRBD1 (6 bases). Germline V gene lookup returns CDR1 SGHKS and CDR2 YYEKEE (reference sequence). The V end was cut by 6 bases, the J end by 7 bases, with 17 bases between. This CDR3 spans 14 amino acids. The CDR3, as DNA: TGTGCCAGCACTGAACAGGTTGACAGGCAGCCCCAGCATTTT. Residues: CASTEQVDRQPQHF.

CDR3: CASSVSGPPGTDTQYF. The CDR3 coding sequence is TGTGCCAGCAGTGTTTCAGGGCCCCCAGGCACAGATACGCAGTATTTT. The J gene is TRBJ2-3, the V gene TRBV6-4; possibly TRBD1 for D (5 bases). V gave up 4 bases and J gave up 1 base, with 15 bases separating them. The CDR3 contains 16 residues. CDR1 is MRHNA, CDR2 SNTAGT, per germline.